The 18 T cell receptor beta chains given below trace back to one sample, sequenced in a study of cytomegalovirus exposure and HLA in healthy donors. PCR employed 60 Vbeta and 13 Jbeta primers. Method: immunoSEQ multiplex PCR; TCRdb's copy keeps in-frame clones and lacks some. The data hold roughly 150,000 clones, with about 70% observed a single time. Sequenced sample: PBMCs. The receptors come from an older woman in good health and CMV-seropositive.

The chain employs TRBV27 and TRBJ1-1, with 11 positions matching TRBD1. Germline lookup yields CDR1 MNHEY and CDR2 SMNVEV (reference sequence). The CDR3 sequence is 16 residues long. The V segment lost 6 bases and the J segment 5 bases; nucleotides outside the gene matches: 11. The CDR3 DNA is TGTGCCAGCAGAACCGGACAGGGGGCCCTGGGAACTGAAGCTTTCTTT. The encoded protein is CASRTGQGALGTEAFF.

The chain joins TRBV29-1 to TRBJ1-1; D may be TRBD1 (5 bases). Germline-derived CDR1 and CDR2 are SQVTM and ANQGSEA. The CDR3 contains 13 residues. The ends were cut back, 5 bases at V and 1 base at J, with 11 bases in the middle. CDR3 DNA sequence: TGCAGCGTTCGACAGCCTCCGAACACTGAAGCTTTCTTT. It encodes CSVRQPPNTEAFF.

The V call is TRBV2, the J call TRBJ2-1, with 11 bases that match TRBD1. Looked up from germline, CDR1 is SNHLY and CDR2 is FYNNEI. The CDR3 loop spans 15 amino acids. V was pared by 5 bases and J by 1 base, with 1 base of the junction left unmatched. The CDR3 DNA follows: TGTGCCAGCAGTTGGGACAGGGGGTCCTACAATGAGCAGTTCTTC. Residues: CASSWDRGSYNEQFF.

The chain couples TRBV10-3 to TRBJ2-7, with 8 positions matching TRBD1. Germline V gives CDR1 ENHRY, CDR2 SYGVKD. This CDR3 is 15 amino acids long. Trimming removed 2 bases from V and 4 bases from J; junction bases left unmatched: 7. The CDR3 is CAISEGLDRGYEQYF. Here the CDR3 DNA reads TGTGCCATCAGTGAGGGCCTAGACAGGGGATACGAGCAGTACTTC.

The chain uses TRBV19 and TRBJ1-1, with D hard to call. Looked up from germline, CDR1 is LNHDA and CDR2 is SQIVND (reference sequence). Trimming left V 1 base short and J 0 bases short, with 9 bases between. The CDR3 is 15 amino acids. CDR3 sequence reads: CASSIGAVMNTEAFF. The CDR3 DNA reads TGTGCCAGTAGTATAGGGGCAGTTATGAACACTGAAGCTTTCTTT.

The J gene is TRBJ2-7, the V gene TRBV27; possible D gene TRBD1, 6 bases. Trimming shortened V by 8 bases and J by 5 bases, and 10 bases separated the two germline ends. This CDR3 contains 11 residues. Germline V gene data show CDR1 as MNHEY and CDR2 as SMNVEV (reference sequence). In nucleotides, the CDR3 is TGTGCCAGCGGCAGGGGCCACGAGCAGTACTTC. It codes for CASGRGHEQYF.

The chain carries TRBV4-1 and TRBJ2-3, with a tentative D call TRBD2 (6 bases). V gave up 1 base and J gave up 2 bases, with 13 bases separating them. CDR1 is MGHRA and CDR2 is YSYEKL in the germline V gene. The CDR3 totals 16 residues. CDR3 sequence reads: CASSQGLATYTDTQYF. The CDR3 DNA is TGCGCCAGCAGCCAAGGTCTAGCGACCTACACAGATACGCAGTATTTT.

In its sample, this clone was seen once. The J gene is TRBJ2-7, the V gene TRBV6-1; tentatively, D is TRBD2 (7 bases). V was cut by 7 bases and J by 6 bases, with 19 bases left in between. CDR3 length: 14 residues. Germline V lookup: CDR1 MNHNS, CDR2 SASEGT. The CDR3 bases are TGTGCCAGCACCTTGGGGGGGGCAAGCTCCGAGCAGTACTTC. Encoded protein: CASTLGGASSEQYF.

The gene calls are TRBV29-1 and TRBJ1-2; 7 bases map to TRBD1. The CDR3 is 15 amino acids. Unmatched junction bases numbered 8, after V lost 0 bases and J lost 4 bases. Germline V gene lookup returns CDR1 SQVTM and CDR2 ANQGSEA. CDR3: CSVEDGDSLGYGYTF. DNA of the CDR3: TGCAGCGTTGAAGATGGGGACAGTCTGGGCTATGGCTACACCTTC.

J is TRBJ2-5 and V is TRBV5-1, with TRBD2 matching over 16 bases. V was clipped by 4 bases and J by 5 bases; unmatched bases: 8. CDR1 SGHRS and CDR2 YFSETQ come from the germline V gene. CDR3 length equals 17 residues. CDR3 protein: CASSPGLAGGPGETQYF. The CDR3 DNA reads TGCGCCAGCAGCCCGGGACTAGCGGGAGGGCCGGGCGAGACCCAGTACTTC.

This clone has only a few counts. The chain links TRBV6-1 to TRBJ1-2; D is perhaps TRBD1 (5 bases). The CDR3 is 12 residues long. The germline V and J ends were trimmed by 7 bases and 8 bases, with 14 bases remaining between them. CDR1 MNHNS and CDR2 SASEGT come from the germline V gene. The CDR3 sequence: CASKARAGGYTF. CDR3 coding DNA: TGTGCCAGCAAGGCCAGGGCCGGAGGCTACACCTTC.

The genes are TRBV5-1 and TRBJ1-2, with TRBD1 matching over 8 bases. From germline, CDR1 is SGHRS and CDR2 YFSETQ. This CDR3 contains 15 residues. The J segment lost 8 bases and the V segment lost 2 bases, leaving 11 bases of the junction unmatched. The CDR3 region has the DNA TGCGCCAGCAGCTTTCTAACAGGGGGGCTTGGAGGCTACACCTTC. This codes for CASSFLTGGLGGYTF.

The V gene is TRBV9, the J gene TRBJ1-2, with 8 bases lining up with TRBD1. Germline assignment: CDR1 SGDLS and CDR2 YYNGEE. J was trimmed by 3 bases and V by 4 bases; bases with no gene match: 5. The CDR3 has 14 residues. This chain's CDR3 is CASSNYRGDYGYTF. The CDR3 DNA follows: TGTGCCAGCAGCAATTACAGGGGGGACTATGGCTACACCTTC. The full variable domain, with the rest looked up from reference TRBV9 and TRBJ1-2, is DSGVTQTPKHLITATGQRVTLRCSPRSGDLSVYWYQQSLDQGLQFLIQYYNGEERAKGNILERFSAQQFPDLHSELNLSSLELGDSALYFCASSNYRGDYGYTFGSGTRLTVV.

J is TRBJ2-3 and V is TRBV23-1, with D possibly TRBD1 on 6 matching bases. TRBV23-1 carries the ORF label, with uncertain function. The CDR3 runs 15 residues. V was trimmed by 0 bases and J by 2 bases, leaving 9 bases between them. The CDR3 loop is CASSQSSGATDTQYF. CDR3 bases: TGCGCCAGCAGTCAATCGTCAGGGGCCACAGATACGCAGTATTTT.

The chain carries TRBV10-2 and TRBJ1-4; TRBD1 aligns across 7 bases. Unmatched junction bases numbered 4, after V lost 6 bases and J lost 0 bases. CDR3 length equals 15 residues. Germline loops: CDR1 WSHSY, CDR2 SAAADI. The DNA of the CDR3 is TGCGCCAGCAGAGGGACAGCTGCAACTAATGAAAAACTGTTTTTT. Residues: CASRGTAATNEKLFF.

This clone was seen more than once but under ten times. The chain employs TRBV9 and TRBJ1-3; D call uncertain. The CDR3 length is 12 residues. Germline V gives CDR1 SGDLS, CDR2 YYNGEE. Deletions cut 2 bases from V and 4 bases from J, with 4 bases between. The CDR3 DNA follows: TGTGCCAGCAGCGTGGGCGGAAACACCATATATTTT. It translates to CASSVGGNTIYF.

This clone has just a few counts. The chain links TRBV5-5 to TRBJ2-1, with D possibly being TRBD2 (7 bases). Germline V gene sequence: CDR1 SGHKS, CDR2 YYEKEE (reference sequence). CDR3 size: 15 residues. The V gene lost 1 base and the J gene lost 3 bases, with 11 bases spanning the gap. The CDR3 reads CASSLPGGLYNEQFF. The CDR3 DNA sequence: TGTGCCAGCAGCTTGCCCGGGGGGCTCTACAATGAGCAGTTCTTC.

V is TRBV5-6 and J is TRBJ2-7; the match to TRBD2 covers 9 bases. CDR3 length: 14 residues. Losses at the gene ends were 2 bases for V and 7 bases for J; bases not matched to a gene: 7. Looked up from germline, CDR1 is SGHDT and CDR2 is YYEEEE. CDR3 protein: CASSFAGGPREQYF. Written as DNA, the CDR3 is TGTGCCAGCAGCTTTGCGGGAGGGCCTAGGGAGCAGTACTTC.